This TCR beta chain emerged from a study of CD8 T cells in ankylosing spondylitis. The study, taken as a whole, reports: Certain motif variants had earlier appeared in reactive arthritis synovial fluid and blood. Significant enrichment of disease-linked clones was reportedly seen in matched ankylosing spondylitis synovial fluid.

CDR3 size: 14 residues. Germline V gene data show CDR1 as DFQATT and CDR2 as SNEGSKA (reference sequence). The V gene lost 4 bases and the J gene lost 3 bases, with 15 bases spanning the gap. TCRdb called the 5' RACE reads again in MiXCR, with one record for every CDR3 protein. The data contain a few hundred thousand distinct CDR3 sequences, about 9.9% of them singletons. In this sample, this clonotype turned up many times. Antigen: not known. The receptor's source is a female donor with ankylosing spondylitis or in good health (not recorded which). The chain is built from TRBV20-1 and TRBJ1-1; TRBD1 is a possible D gene (5 bases). The specimen sequenced was blood, either unsorted or a sorted T cell fraction (not recorded which). The CDR3: CSATIVGGYTEAFF. The CDR3 bases are TGCAGTGCTACCATAGTCGGGGGGTACACTGAAGCTTTCTTT.